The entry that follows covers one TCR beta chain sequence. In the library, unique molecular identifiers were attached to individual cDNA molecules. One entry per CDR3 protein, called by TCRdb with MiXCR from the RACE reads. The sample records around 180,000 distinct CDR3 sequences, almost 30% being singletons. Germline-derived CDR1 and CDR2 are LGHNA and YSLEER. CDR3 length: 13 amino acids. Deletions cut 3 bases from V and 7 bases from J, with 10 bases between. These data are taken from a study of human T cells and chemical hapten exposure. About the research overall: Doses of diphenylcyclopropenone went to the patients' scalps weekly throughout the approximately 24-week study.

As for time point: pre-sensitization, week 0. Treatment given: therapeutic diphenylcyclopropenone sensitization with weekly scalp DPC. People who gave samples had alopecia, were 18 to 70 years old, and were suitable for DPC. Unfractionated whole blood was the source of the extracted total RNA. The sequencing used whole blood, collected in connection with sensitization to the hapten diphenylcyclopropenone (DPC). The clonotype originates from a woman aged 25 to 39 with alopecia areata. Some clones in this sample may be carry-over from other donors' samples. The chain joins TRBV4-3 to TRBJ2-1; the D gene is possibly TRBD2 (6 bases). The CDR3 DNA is TGCGCCAGCAGCCAGGGGACTGCGAATGAGCAGTTCTTC. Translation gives CASSQGTANEQFF.